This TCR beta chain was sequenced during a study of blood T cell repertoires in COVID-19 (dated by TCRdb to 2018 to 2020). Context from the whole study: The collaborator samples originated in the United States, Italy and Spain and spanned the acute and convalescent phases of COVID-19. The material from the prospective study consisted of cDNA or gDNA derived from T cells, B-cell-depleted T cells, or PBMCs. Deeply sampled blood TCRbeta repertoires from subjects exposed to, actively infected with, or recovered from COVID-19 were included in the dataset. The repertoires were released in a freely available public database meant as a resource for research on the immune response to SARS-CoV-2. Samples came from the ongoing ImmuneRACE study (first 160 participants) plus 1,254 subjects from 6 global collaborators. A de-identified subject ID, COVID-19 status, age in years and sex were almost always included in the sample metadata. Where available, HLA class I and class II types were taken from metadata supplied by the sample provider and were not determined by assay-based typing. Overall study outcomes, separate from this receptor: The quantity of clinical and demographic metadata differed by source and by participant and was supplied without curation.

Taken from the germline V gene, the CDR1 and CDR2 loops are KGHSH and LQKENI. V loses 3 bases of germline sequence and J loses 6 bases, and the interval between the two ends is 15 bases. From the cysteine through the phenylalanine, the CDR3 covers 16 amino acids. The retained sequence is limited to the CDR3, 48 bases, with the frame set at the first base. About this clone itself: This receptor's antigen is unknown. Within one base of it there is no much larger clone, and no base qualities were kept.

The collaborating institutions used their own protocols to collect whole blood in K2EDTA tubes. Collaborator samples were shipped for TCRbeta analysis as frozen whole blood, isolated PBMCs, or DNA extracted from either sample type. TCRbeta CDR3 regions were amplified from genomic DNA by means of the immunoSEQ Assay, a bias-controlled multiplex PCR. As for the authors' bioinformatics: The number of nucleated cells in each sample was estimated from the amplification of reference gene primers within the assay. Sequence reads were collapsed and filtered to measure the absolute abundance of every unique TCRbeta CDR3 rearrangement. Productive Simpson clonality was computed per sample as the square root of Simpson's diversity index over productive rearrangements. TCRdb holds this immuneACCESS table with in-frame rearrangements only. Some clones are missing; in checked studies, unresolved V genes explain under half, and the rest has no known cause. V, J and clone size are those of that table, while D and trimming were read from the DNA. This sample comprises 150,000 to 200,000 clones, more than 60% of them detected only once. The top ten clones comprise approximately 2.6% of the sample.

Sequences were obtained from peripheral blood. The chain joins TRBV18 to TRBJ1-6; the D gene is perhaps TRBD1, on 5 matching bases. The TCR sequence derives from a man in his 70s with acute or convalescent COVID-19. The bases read TGTGCCAGCTCACCCCCGGGGGGAAGGGGTAATTCACCCCTCCACTTT. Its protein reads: CASSPPGGRGNSPLHF.